This T cell receptor beta chain was identified during a study of T cells in Graves' hyperthyroidism and ophthalmopathy. Study-level points and caveats: Most thyroid clonotypes with frequency above 0.001 were detected in blood.

This clonotype was counted ten times or more. The antigen remains unidentified. Using RNA transcripts as the source, TCR beta CDR3 regions were amplified. Carried out on the TCR CDR3, a first-round RT-PCR used the HTBI primer set. TCRdb reprocessed the multiplex PCR reads with MiXCR, giving one entry per CDR3 protein. The sample includes 500,000 to 600,000 distinct CDR3 sequences, over 15% of them seen just once. Trimming removed 7 bases at V and 4 bases at J, with 11 bases between. From germline, CDR1 is SQVTM and CDR2 ANQGSEA. The CDR3 covers 11 residues. This sequence originates from a woman between 18 and 29 years old with Graves' hyperthyroidism. Sequenced: blood. The chain uses TRBV29-1 and TRBJ2-7; unclear D gene. CDR3 bases: TGCAGCGCCATGGGGATGTACGAGCAGTACTTC. Translated, it gives CSAMGMYEQYF.